This note documents a single T cell receptor (beta chain) sequence. Its target is not known. For TCR, cDNA came from 5'RACE template switching, which added a universal primer site and UMIs. From the 5' RACE reads, TCRdb called clonotypes with MiXCR, one entry per CDR3 protein. The profile shows 500,000 to 650,000 distinct CDR3 sequences, roughly 14% of them singletons. V lost 6 bases and J lost 8, with 23 bases in between. The length of the CDR3 is 16 residues. The germline CDR1 and CDR2 sequences are MDHEN and SYDVKM. These data are taken from a study of T cells after yellow fever vaccination. Findings and caveats of the study: High-abundance clonotypes from the bulk population could contaminate FACS-sorted repertoires. The study re-detected most primary-vaccination clones after the booster (around 96% CD4, 80% to 90% CD8). Clonotypes shared by both compartments, CD4 and CD8, made up a small share.

The gene calls are TRBV28 and TRBJ2-1, with a tentative D call TRBD2 (6 bases). The clonotype was recovered from a man aged 30-40 years who received the YFV17D yellow fever vaccine. The sample consisted of PBMCs, taken on the day of the yellow fever booster vaccination. CDR3 nucleotide sequence: TGTGCCAGCAGCTACCAGGGACTCCAGCGGGCTTATGAGCAGTTCTTC. Translation: CASSYQGLQRAYEQFF.